These 21 T cell receptor beta chains originate from one sample sequenced in a study of T cells in Graves' hyperthyroidism and ophthalmopathy. Researchers amplified the TCR beta CDR3 regions from RNA transcripts. Using the HTBI primer set, a first-round RT-PCR was run on the TCR CDR3. TCRdb recomputed calls from the multiplex PCR reads with MiXCR, one row per CDR3 protein. This table has hundreds of thousands of distinct CDR3 sequences, over 35% appearing once. Sequenced material: blood. The receptors were sampled from a man aged 18 to 29 with Graves' hyperthyroidism.

This clonotype was detected many times. This chain uses TRBV7-2 with TRBJ1-2; the D is unclear. The germline CDR1 and CDR2 sequences are SGHTA and FQGNSA. This CDR3 is built from 12 residues. V lost 5 bases, J lost 4 bases, and 8 bases lay in between. CDR3 residues: CASSGDVYGYTF. DNA of the CDR3: TGTGCCAGCAGCGGCGACGTCTATGGCTACACCTTC.

This clonotype occurred many times. The V gene is TRBV2, the J gene TRBJ1-4, with D possibly being TRBD1 (5 bases). The CDR3 runs 14 residues. V was pared by 5 bases and J by 8 bases, with 15 bases between. CDR1 is SNHLY, CDR2 FYNNEI, per germline. The CDR3 region is CASSRRGGEEKLFF. CDR3 nucleotides: TGTGCCAGCAGTAGACGGGGCGGCGAGGAAAAACTGTTTTTT.

This clonotype was observed many times. The J gene is TRBJ2-2, the V gene TRBV5-1, with D tentatively TRBD2 (5 bases). This CDR3 is built from 15 residues. Trimming left V 4 bases short and J 3 bases short, with 13 bases between. Germline assignment: CDR1 SGHRS and CDR2 YFSETQ. The CDR3 DNA reads as TGCGCCAGCAGCCGCGGAGGAACGGACACCGGGGAGCTGTTTTTT. Translated, it gives CASSRGGTDTGELFF. Full variable domain (rest looked up from reference TRBV5-1 and TRBJ2-2): KAGVTQTPRYLIKTRGQQVTLSCSPISGHRSVSWYQQTPGQGLQFLFEYFSETQRNKGNFPGRFSGRQFSNSRSEMNVSTLELGDSALYLCASSRGGTDTGELFFGEGSRLTVL.

V is TRBV7-3 and J is TRBJ1-6, with TRBD1 matching over 8 bases. The germline CDR1 and CDR2 sequences are SGHTA and FQGTGA. The CDR3 totals 15 residues. Germline trimming cut 6 bases from V and 4 bases from J; bases unmatched to any gene: 5. The CDR3 DNA follows: TGTGCCAGCAGACCTGGGACAGGTTATAATTCACCCCTCCACTTT. It codes for CASRPGTGYNSPLHF. Full variable domain (remainder filled in from reference TRBV7-3 and TRBJ1-6): GAGVSQTPSNKVTEKGKYVELRCDPISGHTALYWYRQSLGQGPEFLIYFQGTGAADDSGLPNDRFFAVRPEGSVSTLKIQRTERGDSAVYLCASRPGTGYNSPLHFGNGTRLTVT.

This chain uses TRBV10-2 with TRBJ2-7, with D possibly being TRBD2 (6 bases). CDR1 is WSHSY and CDR2 is SAAADI in the germline V gene. Trimming took off 6 bases at V and 1 base at J, with 25 bases between the two ends. The CDR3 is made up of 18 amino acids. DNA of the CDR3: TGCGCCAGCAGCTCCAAACTAGCTCGCCTAGATAGATCCTACGAGCAGTACTTC. This encodes CASSSKLARLDRSYEQYF.

This clonotype was recorded a few times. CDR3 in amino acids: CASTSDTSSTEAFF. In DNA form, the CDR3 reads TGTGCCAGCACCTCAGACACCTCTAGCACTGAAGCTTTCTTT. This chain links TRBV7-6 with TRBJ1-1; D is unresolved. This CDR3 comprises 14 residues. The germline V and J ends were trimmed by 7 bases and 4 bases, with 16 bases remaining between them. Germline CDR1 and CDR2: SGHVS and FNYEAQ.

This clonotype was detected only once. A read error may be the cause here, since a much bigger clone is one base away. This chain joins TRBV25-1 and TRBJ2-2; 16 positions match TRBD2. This CDR3 region has 20 residues. CDR1 is MGHDK and CDR2 is SYGVNS in the germline V gene. The CDR3 region is CTSSEYVGLAGGLNTGELFF. The CDR3 DNA sequence: TGTACCAGCAGTGAATACGTGGGACTAGCGGGGGGGCTTAACACCGGGGAGCTGTTTTTT.

This clonotype has ten or more counts. This sequence joins TRBV4-1 and TRBJ1-1; D is unresolved. There are 12 residues in the CDR3. Trimming pared 3 bases from V and 1 base from J, leaving 3 bases between. CDR1 MGHRA and CDR2 YSYEKL come from the germline V gene. Here the CDR3 reads CASSHANTEAFF. The CDR3 nucleotides read TGCGCCAGCAGCCACGCGAACACTGAAGCTTTCTTT.

About this clonotype itself: No conserved phenylalanine or tryptophan ends this CDR3, so it is likely a read error. V is TRBV20-1 and J is TRBJ2-7; D gene unclear. This CDR3 comprises 14 residues. Germline V gene sequence: CDR1 DFQATT, CDR2 SNEGSKA (reference sequence). V shed 0 bases and J shed 3 bases, with 12 bases lying between them. In DNA, the CDR3 is TGCAGTGCTAGAGATGTACAATGGAACTACGAGCAGTACCTC. Protein product: CSARDVQWNYEQYL.

This clonotype was counted ten times or more. This chain links TRBV14 with TRBJ1-2; D remains ambiguous. CDR3 length equals 12 residues. V was trimmed by 1 base and J by 3 bases, leaving 3 bases between them. Germline V lookup: CDR1 SGHDN, CDR2 FVKESK. In nucleotides, the CDR3 is TGTGCCAGCAGCCAAGGCTACTATGGCTACACCTTC. The encoded protein is CASSQGYYGYTF.

This clonotype was found many times. The chain has TRBV15 and TRBJ2-5; D not resolved. CDR1 and CDR2 (germline): LNHNV, YYDKDF (reference sequence). The ends were cut back, 8 bases at V and 4 bases at J, with 5 bases in the middle. The CDR3 covers 10 residues. This CDR3 is CATPIETQYF. The CDR3 nucleotides read TGTGCCACCCCTATAGAGACCCAGTACTTC.

This rearrangement joins TRBV20-1 to TRBJ2-5, with D perhaps matching TRBD1 (7 bases). Trimming shortened V by 6 bases and J by 1 base, and 12 bases separated the two germline ends. CDR3 length equals 13 residues. CDR1 DFQATT and CDR2 SNEGSKA come from the germline V gene (reference sequence). CDR3 protein: CSAAEGAQETQYF. The CDR3 nucleotides read TGCAGTGCGGCGGAGGGGGCCCAAGAGACCCAGTACTTC.

The V gene is TRBV12-3 or TRBV12-4, the J gene TRBJ2-7, with a tentative D call TRBD2 (5 bases). Between the trimmed V and J ends, which lost 6 bases and 3 bases, there was a span of 21 bases. There are 16 residues in the CDR3. The CDR3 sequence is CASSSPARGQSYEQYF. The CDR3 coding sequence is TGTGCCAGCAGCTCTCCTGCCCGAGGGCAGAGCTACGAGCAGTACTTC.

There are a few counts of this clonotype. This chain links TRBV9 with TRBJ2-7, with 7 bases that match TRBD2. The CDR3 has 16 residues. The J segment lost 0 bases and the V segment lost 2 bases, leaving 8 bases of the junction unmatched. Germline V gene lookup returns CDR1 SGDLS and CDR2 YYNGEE. The CDR3 sequence is CASSVGLDFFSYEQYF. The CDR3 nucleotides are TGTGCCAGCAGCGTCGGACTAGATTTTTTCTCCTACGAGCAGTACTTC. The variable domain in full, completed from reference TRBV9 and TRBJ2-7, reads DSGVTQTPKHLITATGQRVTLRCSPRSGDLSVYWYQQSLDQGLQFLIQYYNGEERAKGNILERFSAQQFPDLHSELNLSSLELGDSALYFCASSVGLDFFSYEQYFGPGTRLTVT.

Worth noting for this clonotype: A read error is possible here, since a much larger clone lies one base away. The gene calls are TRBV7-2 and TRBJ1-5, with 8 nucleotides matching TRBD1. This CDR3 has 16 amino acids. Trimming removed 4 bases from V and 5 bases from J; junction bases left unmatched: 10. The germline gives CDR1 SGHTA, CDR2 FQGNSA. CDR3 sequence (DNA): TGTACCAGCAGCTCCATCTACAGGGGGGACTATCAGCCCCAGCATTTT. Translation gives CTSSSIYRGDYQPQHF.

As to this clonotype: The CDR3 does not end in the conserved phenylalanine or tryptophan, so this is likely a read error. The genes are TRBV7-2 and TRBJ2-7; possible D gene TRBD2, 5 bases. The CDR3 has 12 residues. Trimming took 3 bases from V and 7 from J, leaving 10 bases between them. Germline lookup yields CDR1 SGHTA and CDR2 FQGNSA. The CDR3 region is CASSLSGVEQYL. The CDR3 nucleotides are TGTGCCAGCAGCTTGTCCGGGGTAGAGCAGTACCTC.

This clonotype was observed a few times. This chain uses TRBV5-1 with TRBJ2-7; 9 nucleotides align to TRBD1. Germline-derived CDR1 and CDR2 are SGHRS and YFSETQ. Unmatched junction bases numbered 6, after V lost 0 bases and J lost 5 bases. This CDR3 has 15 amino acids. The CDR3: CASSLDTGGHHEQYF. The CDR3 region has the DNA TGCGCCAGCAGCTTGGATACAGGGGGCCACCACGAGCAGTACTTC.

The chain employs TRBV10-2 and TRBJ1-1; D is perhaps TRBD1 (6 bases). V lost 6 bases and J 0 bases, leaving 17 bases between the germline ends. This CDR3 spans 16 amino acids. CDR1 is WSHSY and CDR2 is SAAADI in the germline V gene. Here the CDR3 reads CASSQEGHRVNTEAFF. The CDR3 bases are TGCGCCAGCAGCCAAGAGGGTCACAGGGTGAACACTGAAGCTTTCTTT.

This clonotype appeared many times. The rearrangement joins TRBV10-3 to TRBJ1-1; D is unclear. The CDR3 is made up of 12 amino acids. Trimming took 3 bases from V and 1 from J, leaving 3 bases between them. Germline assignment: CDR1 ENHRY and CDR2 SYGVKD. CDR3 DNA: TGTGCCATCAGTGAAAGGAACACTGAAGCTTTCTTT. Translated: CAISERNTEAFF.

The J gene is TRBJ1-1, the V gene TRBV11-2; the match to TRBD1 covers 9 bases. Losses at the gene ends were 6 bases for V and 1 base for J; bases not matched to a gene: 6. This CDR3 is 15 amino acids long. Germline loops: CDR1 SGHAT, CDR2 FQNNGV. The CDR3 DNA reads as TGTGCCAGCAGTTACCACAGGGGGCGGAACACTGAAGCTTTCTTT. Protein sequence: CASSYHRGRNTEAFF.

The chain joins TRBV2 to TRBJ1-1, with TRBD1 as a possible D gene (5 bases). The V end lost 8 bases, the J end lost 4 bases, and 14 bases lay between the germline ends. This CDR3 region has 13 residues. Germline CDR1 is SNHLY and CDR2 is FYNNEI. CDR3 in amino acids: CASGGDLGTEAFF. The CDR3, as DNA: TGTGCCAGCGGGGGGGACTTGGGCACTGAAGCTTTCTTT. The variable domain in full, completed from reference TRBV2 and TRBJ1-1, reads EPEVTQTPSHQVTQMGQEVILRCVPISNHLYFYWYRQILGQKVEFLVSFYNNEISEKSEIFDDQFSVERPDGSNFTLKIRSTKLEDSAMYFCASGGDLGTEAFFGQGTRLTVV.